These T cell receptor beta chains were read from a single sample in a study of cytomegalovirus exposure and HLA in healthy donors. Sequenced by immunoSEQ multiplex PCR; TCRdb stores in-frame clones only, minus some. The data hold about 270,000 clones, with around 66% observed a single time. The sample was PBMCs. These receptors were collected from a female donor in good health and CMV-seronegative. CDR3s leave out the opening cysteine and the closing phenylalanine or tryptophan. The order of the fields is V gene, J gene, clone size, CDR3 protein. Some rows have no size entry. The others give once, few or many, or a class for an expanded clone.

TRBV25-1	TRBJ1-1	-	ASSETLWSGRGNTEAF
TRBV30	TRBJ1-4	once	AWSEQGGEKLF
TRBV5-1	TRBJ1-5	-	ASSLGIIEGGQPQH
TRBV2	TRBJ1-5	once	ASSYREGTHQPQH
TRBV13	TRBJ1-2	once	ASSPQGGQDSGYT
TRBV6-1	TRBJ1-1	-	ASRKQGSLTEAF
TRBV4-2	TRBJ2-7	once	ASSLLSLAGVPHEQY
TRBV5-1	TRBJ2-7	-	ASSKTGGGYEQY
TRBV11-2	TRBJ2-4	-	ASSTPVRNIQY
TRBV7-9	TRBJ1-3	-	SSSTPTGGNTIY
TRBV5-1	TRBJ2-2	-	ASSLLDYSNTGELF
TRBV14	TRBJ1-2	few	ASSQAGIPLSPYGYT
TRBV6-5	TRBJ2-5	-	ASSREYGEETQY
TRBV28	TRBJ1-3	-	ASSLGQGSGNTIY
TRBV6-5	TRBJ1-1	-	ASSYLDRGTEAF
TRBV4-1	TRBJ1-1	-	ASSLRQGDREAF
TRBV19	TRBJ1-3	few	ASSIGGESGNTIY
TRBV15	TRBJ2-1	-	ATSRDYLAGDLEQF
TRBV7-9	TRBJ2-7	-	SSSLDRQGQY
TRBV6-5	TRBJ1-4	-	ASSSTQATNEKLF
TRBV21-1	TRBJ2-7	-	ASSKLGRGIAGGGQY
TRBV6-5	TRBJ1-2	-	ASSYSRGLGGYT
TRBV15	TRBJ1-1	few	ATSRGEGRGFLNTEAF
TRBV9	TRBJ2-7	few	ASSSWTGGADEQY
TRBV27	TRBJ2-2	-	ASSRQRTSNTGELF